The clone carrying this T cell receptor beta chain was observed a single time. Its cognate antigen is unknown. Naive CD4+ cells were CD45RA-selected; the remaining cells were memory. The record originates from a study of shared clonotypes between healthy human individuals. In the study overall: Three plates were used per donor for CD4 naive, three for CD4 memory, two for CD8 naive and one for CD8 memory.

The germline CDR1 and CDR2 sequences are LNHDA and SQIVND (reference sequence). The CDR3 is made up of 16 amino acids. Between the trimmed V and J ends, which lost 0 bases and 1 base, there was a span of 9 bases. Each sorted subset replicate got 200 ng genomic DNA, about 33,000 genomes. Assay used: immunoSEQ multiplex PCR; TCRdb lists only in-frame clones, some missing. The sample carries 2 million to 3 million clones, over 85% recorded once. Study outcomes and limitations: Donor clonotype sharing was expected to depend on sequencing depth.

Material for sequencing was naive CD4+ T cells from PBMCs. Documented subset: CD45RA+ positively selected. The source is a man younger than 35 in good health. Some clones in this sample may be carry-over from other donors' samples. This rearrangement joins TRBV19 to TRBJ2-2, with D possibly called TRBD1 or TRBD2 (5 bases each). CDR3 sequence (DNA): TGTGCCAGTAGTATAGATCCGAGGGGGAACACCGGGGAGCTGTTTTTT. Its translation: CASSIDPRGNTGELFF.